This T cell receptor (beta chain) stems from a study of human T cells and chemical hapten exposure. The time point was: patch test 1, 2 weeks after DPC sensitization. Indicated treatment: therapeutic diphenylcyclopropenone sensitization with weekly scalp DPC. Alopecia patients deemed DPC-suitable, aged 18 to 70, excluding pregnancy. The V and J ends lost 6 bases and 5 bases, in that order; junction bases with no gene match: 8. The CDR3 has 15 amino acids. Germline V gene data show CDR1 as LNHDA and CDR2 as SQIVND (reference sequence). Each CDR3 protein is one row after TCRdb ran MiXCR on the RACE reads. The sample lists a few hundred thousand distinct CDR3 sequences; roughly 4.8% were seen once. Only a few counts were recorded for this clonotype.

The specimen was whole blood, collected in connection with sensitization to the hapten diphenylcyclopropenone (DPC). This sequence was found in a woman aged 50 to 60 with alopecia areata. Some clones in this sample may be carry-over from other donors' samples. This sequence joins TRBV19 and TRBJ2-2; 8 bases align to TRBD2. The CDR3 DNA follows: TGTGCCAGTAGGGAGCGGGAGCGGGATACCGGGGAGCTGTTTTTT. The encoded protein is CASRERERDTGELFF.